This entry describes one T cell receptor (beta chain). This record comes from a study of blood T cell repertoires in COVID-19. Clones were sequenced by immunoSEQ multiplex PCR, and TCRdb holds only the in-frame ones, with some missing. Of some 250,000 clones detected, roughly 91% appear once; the ten largest clones hold around 0.98%. The V and J ends lost 1 base and 5 bases, in that order; junction bases with no gene match: 7. The germline CDR1 and CDR2 sequences are GTSNPN and SVGIG (reference sequence). CDR3 length equals 15 residues. Sequenced: peripheral blood. V usage is TRBV30 and J usage is TRBJ1-2; 10 nucleotides agree with TRBD1. The receptor's source is a woman aged 40 to 50 who had recovered from COVID-19. The CDR3 here is CAWSGTGGTRYGYTF. The CDR3 DNA reads TGTGCCTGGAGTGGGACAGGGGGTACTCGGTATGGCTACACCTTC.